Given below is one TCR beta chain in context. Germline V gives CDR1 MDHEN, CDR2 SYDVKM. CDR3 length equals 15 residues. The V end was cut by 3 bases, the J end by 1 base, with 10 bases between. Under the authors' procedure: Reference gene primers were amplified, and this amplification served to estimate nucleated cell counts. Repertoires were generated with immunoSEQ multiplex PCR, while TCRdb's copy carries only in-frame clones and drops some. That table gives V, J and clone size, and the DNA gave D and trimming. The sample has roughly 350,000 clones; 85% are singletons. This specimen belongs to a study of blood T cell repertoires in COVID-19. The overall study: Spain, Italy and the United States supplied samples that represented acute and convalescent COVID-19. Nucleic acid was either cDNA or gDNA, and it came from T cells, B-cell-depleted T cells, or PBMCs.

The rearrangement joins TRBV28 to TRBJ1-5, with D tentatively TRBD1 (5 bases). Sequences were obtained from peripheral blood. The source of this sequence is a woman between 18 and 30 years old with acute or convalescent COVID-19. In DNA, the CDR3 is TGTGCCAGCAGTTTTGGGGGGGAAAGCAATCAGCCCCAGCATTTT. It codes for CASSFGGESNQPQHF.